A single sample is the source of the 14 T cell receptor beta chains below, sequenced in a study of human T cells and chemical hapten exposure. TCRdb redid the calling of the RACE reads with MiXCR, one entry per CDR3 protein. The table has around 300,000 distinct CDR3 sequences, 4.5% to 5.5% seen once. As for time point: pre-sensitization, week 0. Treatment: therapeutic diphenylcyclopropenone sensitization with weekly scalp DPC. The sample here was whole blood, taken in connection with sensitization to the hapten diphenylcyclopropenone (DPC). Receptors originate from a woman aged 18-29 years with alopecia areata. Some clones in this sample may be carry-over from other donors' samples.

The chain joins TRBV3-1 to TRBJ1-1, with D perhaps TRBD1 (6 bases). The CDR3 covers 17 residues. V shed 4 bases and J shed 1 base, with 19 bases lying between them. Per the germline V gene, CDR1 is LGHDT and CDR2 is YNNKEL (reference sequence). CDR3 sequence (DNA): TGTGCCAGCAGCCCGACTTTCGCCGGGGGGCAGAACACTGAAGCTTTCTTT. Translation: CASSPTFAGGQNTEAFF.

Many counts were recorded for this clonotype. This rearrangement joins TRBV7-9 to TRBJ1-1, with D uncertain. Trimming took 1 base from V and 11 from J, leaving 14 bases between them. The CDR3 runs to 13 residues. Germline loops: CDR1 SEHNR, CDR2 FQNEAQ (reference sequence). The CDR3 loop is CASSLEIWEEAFF. The DNA for the CDR3 is TGTGCCAGCAGCTTAGAAATCTGGGAAGAGGCTTTCTTT.

The gene calls are TRBV6-5 and TRBJ2-5, with TRBD2 identical over 7 bases. Unmatched junction bases numbered 2, after V lost 5 bases and J lost 5 bases. Germline loops: CDR1 MNHEY, CDR2 SVGAGI. The CDR3 length is 12 residues. The CDR3 here is CASSRTRETQYF. The CDR3 nucleotides read TGTGCCAGCAGTCGGACTAGGGAGACCCAGTACTTC.

The sample holds a few counts of this clonotype. The chain employs TRBV4-3 and TRBJ2-7, with 7 nucleotides matching TRBD2. The CDR3 runs to 15 residues. Germline loops: CDR1 LGHNA, CDR2 YSLEER. With V trimmed by 0 bases and J by 3 bases, 5 bases remained unmatched. CDR3: CASSQDASGVYEQYF. CDR3 bases: TGCGCCAGCAGCCAAGACGCAAGCGGGGTCTACGAGCAGTACTTC.

This clonotype was detected a few times. The V gene is TRBV5-6, the J gene TRBJ1-2, with a possible D match to TRBD1 (5 bases). The CDR3 is 13 amino acids. The ends were cut back, 4 bases at V and 3 bases at J, with 10 bases in the middle. Germline-derived CDR1 and CDR2 are SGHDT and YYEEEE. This chain's CDR3 is CASSMQGDYGYTF. The CDR3 nucleotides are TGTGCCAGCAGCATGCAGGGTGACTATGGCTACACCTTC.

This clonotype has a count of ten or more. The V call is TRBV7-2, the J call TRBJ2-4; weak D call: TRBD1 (5 bases). V lost 4 bases and J lost 6, with 10 bases in between. The CDR3 spans 13 residues. CDR1 and CDR2 (germline): SGHTA, FQGNSA. CDR3 residues: CASSSTERNIQYF. The CDR3 bases are TGTGCCAGCAGCTCGACAGAAAGAAACATTCAGTACTTC. The full variable domain, its missing parts supplied by reference TRBV7-2 and TRBJ2-4, is GAGVSQSPSNKVTEKGKDVELRCDPISGHTALYWYRQSLGQGLEFLIYFQGNSAPDKSGLPSDRFSAERTGGSVSTLTIQRTQQEDSAVYLCASSSTERNIQYFGAGTRLSVL.

This clonotype was found a few times. CDR3 DNA: TGTGCCAGCAGCTTAGCTCAGGGGGCCACTGAAGCTTTCTTT. It translates to CASSLAQGATEAFF. The chain recombines TRBV11-1 with TRBJ1-1; 8 bases align to TRBD1. Trimming took 0 bases from V and 4 from J; bases not matched to a gene: 1. The CDR3 spans 14 residues. Germline CDR1 reads SGHAT; CDR2 reads FQDESV (reference sequence).

This clonotype turned up a few times. The V call is TRBV29-1, the J call TRBJ2-1; 13 bases match TRBD2. This CDR3 is 14 amino acids long. Germline values: CDR1 SQVTM, CDR2 ANQGSEA. The CDR3 sequence is CSASGTSGVNEQFF. CDR3 coding DNA: TGCAGTGCGTCCGGGACTAGCGGGGTGAATGAGCAGTTCTTC.

This chain links TRBV6-8 with TRBJ2-4; D possibly uses TRBD1 or TRBD2 (5 bases each). The germline V and J ends were trimmed by 6 bases and 6 bases, with 15 bases remaining between them. CDR1 is MNHGY and CDR2 is SAAAGT in the germline V gene. This CDR3 has 14 residues. CDR3 loop: CASSRGRVGNIQYF. CDR3 coding DNA: TGTGCCAGCAGCCGGGGACGCGTTGGAAACATTCAGTACTTC.

The sample holds many counts of this clonotype. The chain is built from TRBV27 and TRBJ2-3; D is perhaps TRBD2 (6 bases). Germline V gene lookup returns CDR1 MNHEY and CDR2 SMNVEV (reference sequence). The CDR3 is made up of 18 amino acids. Trimming removed 6 bases at V and 0 bases at J, with 22 bases between. The CDR3 DNA is TGTGCCAGCAGCCGGGACTTGGACGACCGCCTTAGCACAGATACGCAGTATTTT. This gives the protein CASSRDLDDRLSTDTQYF.

The V gene is TRBV10-2, the J gene TRBJ1-6, with unresolved D. V was trimmed by 0 bases and J by 6 bases, leaving 9 bases between them. CDR3 length equals 15 residues. CDR1 is WSHSY, CDR2 SAAADI, per germline. The CDR3 DNA reads as TGCGCCAGCAGTGAGTCTGGATACTCTAATTCACCCCTCCACTTT. Translating it yields CASSESGYSNSPLHF.

The rearrangement uses TRBV5-1 and TRBJ2-7; 10 positions agree with TRBD1. Germline CDR1 is SGHRS and CDR2 is YFSETQ. With V trimmed by 4 bases and J by 3 bases, 7 bases remained unmatched. CDR3 length: 15 residues. CDR3 protein: CASSPEDRGVYEQYF. DNA for the CDR3: TGCGCCAGCAGCCCCGAGGACAGGGGGGTCTACGAGCAGTACTTC.

This clonotype was counted many times. The chain employs TRBV5-1 and TRBJ2-7, with 9 bases that match TRBD1. The V and J ends lost 3 bases and 6 bases, in that order; junction bases with no gene match: 13. The CDR3 contains 16 residues. Germline V gene data show CDR1 as SGHRS and CDR2 as YFSETQ. As DNA, the CDR3 is TGCGCCAGCAGCTCATTACCTCCGGGACAGGGTACCGAGCAGTACTTC. Translated: CASSSLPPGQGTEQYF. The entire variable domain, with the rest obtained from reference TRBV5-1 and TRBJ2-7, is as follows: KAGVTQTPRYLIKTRGQQVTLSCSPISGHRSVSWYQQTPGQGLQFLFEYFSETQRNKGNFPGRFSGRQFSNSRSEMNVSTLELGDSALYLCASSSLPPGQGTEQYFGPGTRLTVT.

This clonotype was observed many times. The chain couples TRBV6-6 to TRBJ2-4; D is unclear. Trimming shortened V by 0 bases and J by 6 bases, and 3 bases separated the two germline ends. The germline CDR1 and CDR2 sequences are MNHNY and SVGAGI (reference sequence). The CDR3 extends over 12 amino acids. CDR3 sequence (DNA): TGTGCCAGCAGTTACTCAGTAAACATTCAGTACTTC. Translating it yields CASSYSVNIQYF.